The next 6 T cell receptor beta chains were all read from a single sample in a study of long-term antiretroviral therapy in people with HIV. Runs used v3.0 of the immunoSEQ assay and were done at survey level. Profiled with immunoSEQ multiplex PCR; TCRdb holds only in-frame clones, not every one. In the table there are about 22,000 clones, roughly 84% of which are singletons. Here the sequenced sample was unsorted PBMCs, taken 0.1 years before starting antiretroviral therapy. Receptors were obtained from a man between 18 and 35 years old with HIV.

There are a few counts of this clone. Here the CDR3 DNA reads TGTGCCAGCAGTACCGACAGCTCTGGGGCCAACGTCCTGACTTTC. Its translation is CASSTDSSGANVLTF. The V call is TRBV6-1, the J call TRBJ2-6; possible D gene TRBD1, 5 bases. Per germline, CDR1 MNHNS and CDR2 SASEGT. The length of the CDR3 is 15 residues. Trimming left V 5 bases short and J 0 bases short, with 8 bases between.

V is TRBV19 and J is TRBJ2-1, with a possible D match to TRBD1 (5 bases). Germline V gives CDR1 LNHDA, CDR2 SQIVND (reference sequence). The CDR3 has 12 residues. V was trimmed by 6 bases and J by 3 bases, leaving 6 bases between them. In DNA form, the CDR3 reads TGTGCCAGTAGCAGGGACTACAATGAGCAGTTCTTC. Encoded protein: CASSRDYNEQFF. Together with reference TRBV19 and TRBJ2-1, the CDR3 gives the full variable domain: DGGITQSPKYLFRKEGQNVTLSCEQNLNHDAMYWYRQDPGQGLRLIYYSQIVNDFQKGDIAEGYSVSREKKESFPLTVTSAQKNPTAFYLCASSRDYNEQFFGPGTRLTVL.

The chain recombines TRBV4-1 with TRBJ2-7; a possible D gene is TRBD2 (6 bases). The CDR3 spans 15 residues. CDR1 MGHRA and CDR2 YSYEKL come from the germline V gene. V shed 5 bases and J shed 2 bases, with 16 bases lying between them. For the CDR3, the DNA is TGCGCCAGCAGCGCGGCACCGGGGGACGCCTACGAGCAGTACTTC. It codes for CASSAAPGDAYEQYF.

This chain joins TRBV27 and TRBJ2-1, with 8 bases that match TRBD2. This CDR3 has 16 residues. The V segment lost 7 bases and the J segment 6 bases; nucleotides outside the gene matches: 14. Germline V gene lookup returns CDR1 MNHEY and CDR2 SMNVEV (reference sequence). The chain's CDR3 is CASTPFPREGRNEQFF. Here the CDR3 DNA reads TGTGCCAGCACCCCTTTCCCACGGGAGGGCCGCAATGAGCAGTTCTTC.

The chain links TRBV6-1 to TRBJ2-3; 9 nucleotides agree with TRBD2. The length of the CDR3 is 16 residues. Per germline, CDR1 MNHNS and CDR2 SASEGT. The V and J ends lost 1 base and 2 bases, in that order; junction bases with no gene match: 4. In nucleotides, the CDR3 is TGTGCCAGCAGTGAAGGCAGACTAGCGGTCACAGATACGCAGTATTTT. As protein: CASSEGRLAVTDTQYF.

The CDR3 loop is CASSAGASLNQPQHF. CDR3 nucleotide sequence: TGTGCCAGCAGTGCCGGGGCGAGCCTCAATCAGCCCCAGCATTTT. The chain couples TRBV6-4 to TRBJ1-5; D is perhaps TRBD1 (5 bases). V was trimmed by 4 bases and J by 3 bases, leaving 13 bases between them. This CDR3 comprises 15 residues. Germline V CDR1 and CDR2: MRHNA, SNTAGT.